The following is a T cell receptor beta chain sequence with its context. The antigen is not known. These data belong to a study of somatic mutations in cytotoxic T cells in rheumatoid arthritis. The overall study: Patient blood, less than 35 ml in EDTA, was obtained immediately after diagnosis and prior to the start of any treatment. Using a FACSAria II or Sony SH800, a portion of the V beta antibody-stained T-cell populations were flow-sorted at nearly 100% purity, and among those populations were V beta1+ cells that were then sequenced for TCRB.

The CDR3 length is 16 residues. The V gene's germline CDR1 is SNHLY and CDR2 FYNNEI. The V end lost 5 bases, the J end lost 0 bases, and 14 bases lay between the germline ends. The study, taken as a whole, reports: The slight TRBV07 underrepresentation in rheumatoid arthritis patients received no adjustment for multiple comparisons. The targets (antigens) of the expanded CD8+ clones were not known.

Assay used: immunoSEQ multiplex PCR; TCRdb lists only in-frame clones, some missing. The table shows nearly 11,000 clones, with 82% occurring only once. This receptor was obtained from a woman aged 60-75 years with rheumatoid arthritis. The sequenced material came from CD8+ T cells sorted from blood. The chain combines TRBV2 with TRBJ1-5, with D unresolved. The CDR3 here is CASSWSGVGSNQPQHF. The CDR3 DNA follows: TGTGCCAGCAGTTGGAGCGGGGTGGGTAGCAATCAGCCCCAGCATTTT.